This entry features one T cell receptor beta chain sequence. Trimming cost V 0 bases and J 7 bases, with 13 bases left between them. The CDR3 has 14 residues. CDR1 and CDR2 from the germline V gene are SGDLS and YYNGEE. A single record per CDR3 protein comes from TCRdb applying MiXCR to the RT-PCR reads. The sample contains about 680,000 distinct CDR3 sequences, 11% to 15% of which appear only once. Sequencing used memory CD4+ T cells from blood. J is TRBJ2-5 and V is TRBV9, with no clear D. This receptor was identified in a female donor in good health, serving as a healthy control. CDR3 bases: TGTGCCAGCAGCGTAGGTACGGAAGAGACGACCCAGTACTTC. It is translated as CASSVGTEETTQYF.